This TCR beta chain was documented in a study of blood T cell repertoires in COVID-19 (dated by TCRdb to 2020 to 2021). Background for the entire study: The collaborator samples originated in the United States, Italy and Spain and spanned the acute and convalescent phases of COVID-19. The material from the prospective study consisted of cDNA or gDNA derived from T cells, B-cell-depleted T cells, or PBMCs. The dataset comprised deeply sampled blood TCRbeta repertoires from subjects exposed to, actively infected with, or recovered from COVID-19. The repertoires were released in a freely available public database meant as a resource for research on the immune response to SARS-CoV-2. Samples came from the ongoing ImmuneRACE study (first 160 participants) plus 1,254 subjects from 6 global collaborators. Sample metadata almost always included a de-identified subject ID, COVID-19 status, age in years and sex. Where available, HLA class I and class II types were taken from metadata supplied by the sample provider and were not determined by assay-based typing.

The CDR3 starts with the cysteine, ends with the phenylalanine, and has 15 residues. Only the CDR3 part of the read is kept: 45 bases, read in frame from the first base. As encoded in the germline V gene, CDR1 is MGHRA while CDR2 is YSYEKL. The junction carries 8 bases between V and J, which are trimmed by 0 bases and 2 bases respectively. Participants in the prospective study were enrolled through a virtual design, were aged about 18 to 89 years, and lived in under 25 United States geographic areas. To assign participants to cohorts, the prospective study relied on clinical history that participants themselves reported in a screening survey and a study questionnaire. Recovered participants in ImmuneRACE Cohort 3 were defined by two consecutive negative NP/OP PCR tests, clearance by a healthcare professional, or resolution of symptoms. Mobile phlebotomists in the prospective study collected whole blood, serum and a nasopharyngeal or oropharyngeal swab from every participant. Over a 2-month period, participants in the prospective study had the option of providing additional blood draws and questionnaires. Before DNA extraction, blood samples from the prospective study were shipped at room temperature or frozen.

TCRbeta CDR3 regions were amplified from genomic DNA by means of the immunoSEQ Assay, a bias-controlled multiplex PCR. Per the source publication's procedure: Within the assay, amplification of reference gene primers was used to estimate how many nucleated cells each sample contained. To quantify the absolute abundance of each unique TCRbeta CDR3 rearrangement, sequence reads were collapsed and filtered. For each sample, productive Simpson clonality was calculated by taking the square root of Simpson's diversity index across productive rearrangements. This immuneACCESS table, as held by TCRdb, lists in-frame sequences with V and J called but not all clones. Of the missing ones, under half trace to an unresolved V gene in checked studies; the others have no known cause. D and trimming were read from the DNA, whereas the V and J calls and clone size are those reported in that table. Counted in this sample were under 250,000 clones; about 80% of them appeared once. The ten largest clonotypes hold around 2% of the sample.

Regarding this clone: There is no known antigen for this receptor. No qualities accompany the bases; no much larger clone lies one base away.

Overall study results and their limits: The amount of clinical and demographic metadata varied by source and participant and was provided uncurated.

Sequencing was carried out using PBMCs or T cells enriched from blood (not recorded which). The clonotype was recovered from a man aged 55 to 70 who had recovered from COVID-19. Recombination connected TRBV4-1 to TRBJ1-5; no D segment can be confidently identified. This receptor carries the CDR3 CASSQELIGNQPQHF. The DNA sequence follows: TGCGCCAGCAGCCAAGAACTAATCGGCAATCAGCCCCAGCATTTT.